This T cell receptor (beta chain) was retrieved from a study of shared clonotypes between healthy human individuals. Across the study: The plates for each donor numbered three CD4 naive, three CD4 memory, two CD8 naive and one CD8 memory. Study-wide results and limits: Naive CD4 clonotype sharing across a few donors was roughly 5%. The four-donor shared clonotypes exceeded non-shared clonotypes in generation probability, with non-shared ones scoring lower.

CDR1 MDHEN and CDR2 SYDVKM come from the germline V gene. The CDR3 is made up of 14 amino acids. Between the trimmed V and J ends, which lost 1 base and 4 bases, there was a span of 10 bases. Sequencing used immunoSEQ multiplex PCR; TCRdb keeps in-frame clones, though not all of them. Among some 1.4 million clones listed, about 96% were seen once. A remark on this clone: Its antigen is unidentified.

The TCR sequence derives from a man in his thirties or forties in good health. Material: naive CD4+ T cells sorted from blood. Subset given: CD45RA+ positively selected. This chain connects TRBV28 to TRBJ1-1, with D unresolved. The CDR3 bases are TGTGCCAGCAGTTTATTTAGGAGCGGCACTGAAGCTTTCTTT. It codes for CASSLFRSGTEAFF.